The clone carrying this TCR beta chain is a singleton in its sample. This sample was included in a study of control samples from healthy donors and cancer patients. Germline CDR1 and CDR2: MNHEY and SMNVEV (reference sequence). J gave up 11 bases and V 4 bases, and 7 bases lay outside the gene matches. The CDR3 is made up of 12 amino acids. This table comes from immunoSEQ multiplex PCR, and its TCRdb copy is limited to in-frame clones, with some not included. This sample has around 130,000 clones, with over 75% found just once. The chain couples TRBV27 to TRBJ1-1; 7 bases match TRBD1. Sequencing was carried out using blood. The receptor's source is a man aged 50-60 years in good health. The CDR3, as DNA: TGTGCCAGCAGTTCACAGGGGTCCAGGGCTTTCTTT. Protein product: CASSSQGSRAFF.